A selection of T cell receptor beta chains follows, all from one sample in a study of blood T cell repertoires in COVID-19. Assay used: immunoSEQ multiplex PCR; TCRdb lists only in-frame clones, some missing. The sample has about 270,000 clones, 80% to 90% seen once. Sequencing was performed on peripheral blood. The receptor source for this set is a woman aged 25-40 years with COVID-19, enrolled during active disease. Each CDR3 is given without its conserved first and last residue. The order of the fields is V gene, clone size, J gene, CDR3 length, CDR3 protein. The size of a clone is reported for some rows only, either as once, few or many, or as a class for expanded clones.

TRBV6-5	NA	TRBJ1-1	12	ASSYPGENTEAF
TRBV14	NA	TRBJ2-1	12	ASSQVRSRNEQF
TRBV11-2	NA	TRBJ2-5	12	ASSQTGWQETQY
TRBV4-1	NA	TRBJ2-5	13	ASSQGAGGLVTQY
TRBV4-1	once	TRBJ1-2	11	ASSQETGDGYT
TRBV18	NA	TRBJ2-3	12	ASSPMTSGDTQY
TRBV5-4	NA	TRBJ2-3	15	ASSPRLAGPSTDTQY
TRBV13	NA	TRBJ2-7	12	ASSFSERVYEQY
TRBV6-5	once	TRBJ2-7	11	ASRKKPTGWQY
TRBV5-1	NA	TRBJ1-1	10	ASSLEGAEAF
TRBV19	NA	TRBJ2-7	12	ASRSLAGSYEQY
TRBV19	NA	TRBJ2-5	13	ASRPRTGGGETQY
TRBV28	NA	TRBJ1-4	13	ASSLGGQANEKLF
TRBV10-1	NA	TRBJ2-7	14	ASSESSWRGSHEQY
TRBV6-5	NA	TRBJ2-7	13	ASKFRDRGIDEQY
TRBV28	NA	TRBJ2-7	10	ASSFSVYEQY
TRBV18	NA	TRBJ1-4	13	ASSPDRVTNEKLF
TRBV4-2	NA	TRBJ1-2	13	ASSLGTGEDYGYT
TRBV30	NA	TRBJ2-2	13	AWISGGSDTGELF
TRBV27	NA	TRBJ2-1	13	ASSLTDSSYNEQF
TRBV10-1	NA	TRBJ1-3	13	ASSPGQIFGNTIY
TRBV28	NA	TRBJ1-2	11	ALKSMRDYGYT
TRBV6-6	NA	TRBJ2-1	15	ASSPTHGVPLDNEQF
TRBV28	NA	TRBJ1-2	11	ASSWTDHYGYT
TRBV7-6	NA	TRBJ1-3	13	ASSLITGSGNTIY
TRBV7-2	NA	TRBJ1-6	13	ASSPTTRFNSPLH
TRBV30	NA	TRBJ2-6	12	AWGPGAGANVLT
TRBV14	NA	TRBJ1-2	11	ASSPMEGYGYT
TRBV13	NA	TRBJ1-3	10	ASSFGGNTIY
TRBV27	NA	TRBJ2-7	13	ASSFIGTGDYEQY
TRBV19	once	TRBJ1-2	10	ASSRVNYGYT
TRBV9	NA	TRBJ2-7	14	ASSVAGGISSYEQY
TRBV13	NA	TRBJ1-3	10	ASSPLGNTIY
TRBV19	NA	TRBJ2-1	13	ASSHTGTGYNEQF
TRBV27	NA	TRBJ1-2	11	ASSFRGNYGYT
TRBV13	NA	TRBJ1-2	16	ASSHTRRLRQGNYGYT
TRBV29-1	many	TRBJ1-1	11	SSDRNNRAEAF
TRBV11-3	NA	TRBJ2-2	14	ASSQQGAQATGELF
TRBV6-1	NA	TRBJ1-3	14	ASSEAGAGGGNTIY
TRBV21-1	NA	TRBJ1-2	15	ASTPRGQGLPSGGYT
TRBV3-1/TRBV3-2	NA	TRBJ2-7	15	ASSSPPTSEPPYEQY
TRBV2	once	TRBJ1-1	13	ASSDHRGGDTEAF
TRBV7-6	NA	TRBJ2-2	11	ASSLQGTGELF
TRBV7-8	NA	TRBJ1-5	13	ASSLERLSNQPQH
TRBV15	NA	TRBJ2-7	12	ATSRGGGSYEQY
TRBV18	once	TRBJ2-1	15	ASSPPSPEGLWDEQF
TRBV6-1	NA	TRBJ1-3	15	ASSEALRRGSGNTIY
TRBV6-1	few	TRBJ1-1	14	ASSEFGPQGGTEAF
TRBV7-6	once	TRBJ1-2	12	ATCILGPNYGYT
TRBV4-2	NA	TRBJ2-7	12	ASSQEGTGTEQY